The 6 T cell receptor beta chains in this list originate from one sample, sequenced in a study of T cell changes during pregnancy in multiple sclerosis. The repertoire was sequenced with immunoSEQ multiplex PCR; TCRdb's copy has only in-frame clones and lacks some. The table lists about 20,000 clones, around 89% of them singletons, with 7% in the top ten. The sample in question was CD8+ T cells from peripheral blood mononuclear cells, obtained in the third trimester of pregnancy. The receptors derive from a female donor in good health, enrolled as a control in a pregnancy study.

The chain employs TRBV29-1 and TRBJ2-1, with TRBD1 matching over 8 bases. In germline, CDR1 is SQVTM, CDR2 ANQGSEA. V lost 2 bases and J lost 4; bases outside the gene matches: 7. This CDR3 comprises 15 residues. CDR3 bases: TGCAGCGTTGAAAGGGGCAGGGGGCTATACAATGAGCAGTTCTTC. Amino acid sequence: CSVERGRGLYNEQFF.

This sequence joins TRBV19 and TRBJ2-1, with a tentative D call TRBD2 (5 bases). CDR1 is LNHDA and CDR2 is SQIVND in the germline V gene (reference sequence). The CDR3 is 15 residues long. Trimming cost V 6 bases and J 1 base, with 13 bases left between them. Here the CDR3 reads CASRLGGWSYNEQFF. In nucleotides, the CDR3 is TGTGCCAGTAGATTAGGAGGTTGGTCCTACAATGAGCAGTTCTTC.

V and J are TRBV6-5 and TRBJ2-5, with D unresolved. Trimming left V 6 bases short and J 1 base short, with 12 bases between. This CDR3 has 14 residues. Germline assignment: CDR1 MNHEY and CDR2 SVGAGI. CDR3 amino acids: CASSPHLFQETQYF. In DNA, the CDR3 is TGTGCCAGCAGCCCGCATCTATTCCAAGAGACCCAGTACTTC.

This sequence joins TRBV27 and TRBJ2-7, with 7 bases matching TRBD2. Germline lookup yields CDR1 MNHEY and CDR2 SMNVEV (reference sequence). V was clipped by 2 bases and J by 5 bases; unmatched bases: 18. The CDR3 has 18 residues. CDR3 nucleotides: TGTGCCAGCAGTTTACCCAACCCTAGGACTAGGGCTTTCCACGAGCAGTACTTC. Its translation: CASSLPNPRTRAFHEQYF.

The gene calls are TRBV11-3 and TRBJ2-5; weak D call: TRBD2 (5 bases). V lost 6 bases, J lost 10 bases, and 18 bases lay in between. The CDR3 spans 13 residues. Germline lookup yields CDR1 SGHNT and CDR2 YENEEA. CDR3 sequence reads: CASSGRPGVDQYF. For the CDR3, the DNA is TGTGCCAGCAGTGGCAGGCCCGGGGTGGACCAGTACTTC.

In DNA, the CDR3 is TGTGCCAGCAGTGAACCCAGGGGAATCGGTGAAAAACTGTTTTTT. Translated: CASSEPRGIGEKLFF. V and J are TRBV25-1 and TRBJ1-4; D may be TRBD1 (6 bases). The CDR3 is made up of 15 amino acids. The germline gives CDR1 MGHDK, CDR2 SYGVNS. Trimming cost V 2 bases and J 7 bases, with 14 bases left between them.